Listed here are 28 T cell receptor beta chains from one sample, sequenced in a study of neurological immune-mediated disorders. TCRdb reprocessed the 5' RACE reads with MiXCR, giving one entry per CDR3 protein. The data contain 72,000 or so distinct CDR3 sequences, roughly 17% of them singletons. The sample taken for sequencing was PBMCs. These receptors came from a woman in her 40s in good health.

This clonotype occurred many times. This chain links TRBV5-1 with TRBJ1-2; the match to TRBD1 covers 7 bases. The CDR3 sequence is 16 residues long. The V segment lost 0 bases and the J segment 0 bases; nucleotides outside the gene matches: 5. Per germline, CDR1 SGHRS and CDR2 YFSETQ. CDR3 sequence: CASSLVPGGTNYGYTF. The CDR3 bases are TGCGCCAGCAGCTTGGTTCCAGGGGGGACTAACTATGGCTACACCTTC.

The sample holds many counts of this clonotype. The chain combines TRBV7-2 with TRBJ2-2; 11 bases map to TRBD2. This CDR3 comprises 16 residues. Unmatched junction bases numbered 3, after V lost 0 bases and J lost 6 bases. The germline gives CDR1 SGHTA, CDR2 FQGNSA. The CDR3 reads CASSLASGGAPGELFF. CDR3 nucleotides: TGTGCCAGCAGCTTAGCTAGCGGGGGGGCCCCCGGGGAGCTGTTTTTT.

This clonotype was found many times. The chain has TRBV7-2 and TRBJ2-3; TRBD2 matches 8 bases. This CDR3 is built from 14 residues. V shed 5 bases, J shed 8 bases, and the junction held 9 bases outside the gene matches. Germline V gene sequence: CDR1 SGHTA, CDR2 FQGNSA. CDR3 coding DNA: TGTGCCAGCAGCCAGGGACTAGGAACCGGTACGCAGTATTTT. This translates into CASSQGLGTGTQYF.

The sample holds many counts of this clonotype. The chain has TRBV20-1 and TRBJ1-2; 9 nucleotides match TRBD1. Trimming cost V 2 bases and J 5 bases; bases outside gene matches: 9. Germline V gene sequence: CDR1 DFQATT, CDR2 SNEGSKA (reference sequence). The CDR3 runs to 15 residues. The CDR3 sequence: CSARPPGQGEYGYTF. The CDR3 coding sequence is TGCAGTGCTAGACCTCCGGGACAGGGAGAGTATGGCTACACCTTC.

The CDR3: CASSSGTNTDTQYF. CDR3 nucleotide sequence: TGCGCCAGCAGCTCCGGGACTAACACAGATACGCAGTATTTT. V gene TRBV5-1 combines with J gene TRBJ2-3; 7 nucleotides line up with TRBD2. The ends lost 3 bases at V and 2 bases at J; junction bases unmatched: 3. The CDR3 sequence is 14 residues long. Looked up from germline, CDR1 is SGHRS and CDR2 is YFSETQ. The complete variable domain, with remaining parts taken from reference TRBV5-1 and TRBJ2-3, reads KAGVTQTPRYLIKTRGQQVTLSCSPISGHRSVSWYQQTPGQGLQFLFEYFSETQRNKGNFPGRFSGRQFSNSRSEMNVSTLELGDSALYLCASSSGTNTDTQYFGPGTRLTVL.

This clonotype showed up just once. The junction shows a germline mismatch at one end, possibly a read error. This chain connects TRBV6-5 to TRBJ2-6; D may correspond to TRBD1 or TRBD2 (5 bases each). The CDR3 has 16 amino acids. Germline CDR1 is MNHEY and CDR2 is SVGAGI. The CDR3 DNA reads TGTGCCAGCAATTACCCAGGGACCTCTGGGGCCAACGTCCTGACTTTC. Protein product: CASNYPGTSGANVLTF.

The chain recombines TRBV11-2 with TRBJ2-5, with TRBD2 as a possible D gene (7 bases). The germline CDR1 and CDR2 sequences are SGHAT and FQNNGV. This CDR3 contains 14 residues. Deletions cut 8 bases from V and 5 bases from J, with 18 bases between. In DNA form, the CDR3 reads TGTGCCAGCGTAGGGGGGGGGCCGAGGGAGACCCAGTACTTC. It yields the protein CASVGGGPRETQYF.

This clonotype was recorded many times. This chain joins TRBV6-1 and TRBJ2-3; 8 bases fit TRBD2. From germline, CDR1 is MNHNS and CDR2 SASEGT. The ends lost 8 bases at V and 4 bases at J; junction bases unmatched: 8. The CDR3 runs to 14 residues. CDR3 sequence: CASGGSGGADTQYF. In DNA, the CDR3 is TGTGCCAGCGGGGGAAGCGGGGGTGCAGATACGCAGTATTTT.

This clonotype was seen at least ten times. The chain recombines TRBV12-3 or TRBV12-4 with TRBJ2-5; 7 bases align to TRBD2. The V and J ends lost 7 bases and 5 bases, in that order; junction bases with no gene match: 7. The CDR3 spans 13 residues. The CDR3 DNA reads TGTGCCAGCAACGGGGACTATCGGGAGACCCAGTACTTC. Amino acid sequence: CASNGDYRETQYF.

The rearrangement uses TRBV10-3 and TRBJ2-1; D is undetermined. Trimming cost V 6 bases and J 8 bases, with 17 bases left between them. The CDR3 spans 14 residues. CDR1 ENHRY and CDR2 SYGVKD come from the germline V gene. For the CDR3, the DNA is TGTGCCATCAGACCGGACCACTCCGTCGATGAGCAGTTCTTC. Protein product: CAIRPDHSVDEQFF.

CDR3 bases: TGTGCCAGCAGCGTAGACCCCAATGAGCAGTTCTTC. This gives the protein CASSVDPNEQFF. The chain has TRBV9 and TRBJ2-1; D not resolved. The V gene's germline CDR1 is SGDLS and CDR2 YYNGEE. CDR3 length equals 12 residues. The ends were cut back, 0 bases at V and 6 bases at J, with 4 bases in the middle.

This clonotype was counted at least ten times. The rearrangement links TRBV9 to TRBJ1-1, with 7 bases matching TRBD1. Germline loops: CDR1 SGDLS, CDR2 YYNGEE. The CDR3 length is 15 residues. V trimming: 0 bases; J trimming: 6 bases; junction bases outside the gene matches: 8. CDR3: CASSVEGTDSSEAFF. As DNA, the CDR3 is TGTGCCAGCAGCGTAGAGGGGACAGATAGTTCTGAAGCTTTCTTT.

This clonotype was recorded at least ten times. V gene TRBV5-1 combines with J gene TRBJ2-2; no definite D call. Germline lookup yields CDR1 SGHRS and CDR2 YFSETQ. V gave up 1 base and J gave up 5 bases, with 9 bases separating them. The CDR3 covers 14 residues. CDR3 region: CASSLILETGELFF. CDR3 DNA: TGCGCCAGCAGCTTGATCTTGGAAACCGGGGAGCTGTTTTTT.

This clonotype showed up many times. The CDR3, as DNA: TGTGCCAGCAGTTACTCGAGGGGGCATGGCTACACCTTC. Protein: CASSYSRGHGYTF. The chain combines TRBV6-5 with TRBJ1-2; TRBD1 agrees at 7 bases. This CDR3 contains 13 residues. Trimming at V came to 0 bases and at J to 6 bases, leaving 1 base not matched to a gene. Germline CDR1 is MNHEY and CDR2 is SVGAGI.

This clonotype has at least ten counts. This sequence joins TRBV27 and TRBJ2-5; TRBD2 matches 13 bases. The CDR3 runs to 14 residues. Trimming took 6 bases from V and 5 from J; bases not matched to a gene: 3. Germline assignment: CDR1 MNHEY and CDR2 SMNVEV (reference sequence). CDR3 nucleotide sequence: TGTGCCAGCAGAGGACTAGCGGGGGTTGAGACCCAGTACTTC. The encoded protein is CASRGLAGVETQYF.

The J gene is TRBJ2-7, the V gene TRBV5-6, with D tentatively TRBD1 (5 bases). CDR3 length: 16 amino acids. V lost 5 bases and J lost 0, with 18 bases in between. The germline V gene has CDR1 SGHDT and CDR2 YYEEEE. The CDR3 DNA follows: TGTGCCAGCAGTTACACAACAGGCCTAAGCTCCTACGAGCAGTACTTC. Amino acid sequence: CASSYTTGLSSYEQYF. The full variable domain, in which reference TRBV5-6 and TRBJ2-7 provide the parts outside the CDR3, is DAGVTQSPTHLIKTRGQQVTLRCSPKSGHDTVSWYQQALGQGPQFIFQYYEEEERQRGNFPDRFSGHQFPNYSSELNVNALLLGDSALYLCASSYTTGLSSYEQYFGPGTRLTVT.

This clonotype was counted at least ten times. The chain links TRBV7-2 to TRBJ2-3; D is perhaps TRBD1 or TRBD2 (6 bases each). The length of the CDR3 is 13 residues. CDR1 is SGHTA and CDR2 is FQGNSA in the germline V gene. V was pared by 8 bases and J by 3 bases, with 12 bases between. The CDR3 loop reads CASGRGGTDTQYF. Here the CDR3 DNA reads TGTGCCAGCGGACGAGGGGGGACAGATACGCAGTATTTT.

In its sample, this clonotype was seen many times. The V gene is TRBV7-2, the J gene TRBJ1-2, with D possibly TRBD1 on 6 matching bases. Germline loops: CDR1 SGHTA, CDR2 FQGNSA. CDR3 length: 15 amino acids. Trimming took 3 bases from V and 0 from J, leaving 11 bases between them. The chain's CDR3 is CASSFKTGTNYGYTF. DNA for the CDR3: TGTGCCAGCAGCTTTAAAACAGGGACTAACTATGGCTACACCTTC.

This clonotype was picked up many times. V is TRBV29-1 and J is TRBJ2-1; no definite D call. The CDR3 loop spans 10 amino acids. Germline CDR1 and CDR2: SQVTM and ANQGSEA. The CDR3 is CVGSVDEQFF. The CDR3, as DNA: TGCGTAGGGTCGGTCGATGAGCAGTTCTTC.

This clonotype was found many times. J is TRBJ2-7 and V is TRBV10-3; D uncertain. From germline, CDR1 is ENHRY and CDR2 SYGVKD. The CDR3 is 13 residues long. V gave up 3 bases and J gave up 2 bases, with 8 bases separating them. The CDR3 DNA reads TGTGCCATCAGTGACACCTTAACCTACGAGCAGTACGTC. The encoded protein is CAISDTLTYEQYV.

Here the CDR3 reads CASSTQGLGEQYF. CDR3 coding DNA: TGTGCCAGCAGCACTCAGGGACTTGGGGAGCAGTACTTC. This chain uses TRBV5-4 with TRBJ2-7, with a tentative D call TRBD2 (6 bases). V lost 4 bases, J lost 7 bases, and 15 bases lay in between. CDR1 is SGHNT, CDR2 YYREEE, per germline (reference sequence). CDR3 length equals 13 residues.

This clonotype has ten or more counts. The J gene is TRBJ1-1, the V gene TRBV3-1; D possibly corresponds to TRBD1 (6 bases). CDR1 and CDR2 (germline): LGHDT, YNNKEL (reference sequence). The CDR3 is made up of 13 amino acids. Trimming took 3 bases from V and 7 from J, leaving 12 bases between them. The CDR3 region has the DNA TGTGCCAGCAGCCAGGCAGGGGCCGGTGAAGCTTTCTTT. Its translation: CASSQAGAGEAFF.

This clonotype has ten or more counts. The gene calls are TRBV28 and TRBJ2-1; 11 bases match TRBD2. The CDR3 contains 16 residues. Trimming cost V 4 bases and J 9 bases; bases outside gene matches: 11. Looked up from germline, CDR1 is MDHEN and CDR2 is SYDVKM. The CDR3 DNA reads TGTGCCAGCAGTTCCCAGGGTAGCGGGGGGGCCGGTGAGCAGTTCTTC. Translated: CASSSQGSGGAGEQFF.

This clonotype has at least ten counts. The genes are TRBV6-2 or TRBV6-3 and TRBJ2-7; 7 positions match TRBD1. There are 18 residues in the CDR3. Trimming took 1 base from V and 2 from J; bases not matched to a gene: 14. Germline-derived CDR1 and CDR2 are MNHEY and SVGEGT. The CDR3 is CASSYLRQGAVVPYEQYF. Written as DNA, the CDR3 is TGTGCCAGCAGTTACTTAAGACAGGGCGCGGTAGTTCCCTACGAGCAGTACTTC.

The chain employs TRBV9 and TRBJ1-1, with D hard to call. V lost 4 bases and J 11 bases, leaving 24 bases between the germline ends. CDR1 and CDR2 (germline): SGDLS, YYNGEE. The CDR3 extends over 15 amino acids. The CDR3 spells CASSPGCGLFARAFF. The CDR3 DNA is TGTGCCAGCAGCCCAGGCTGTGGGCTCTTCGCGAGGGCTTTCTTT.

The table lists this clonotype with many counts. V usage is TRBV5-1 and J usage is TRBJ1-1; no reliable D call. This CDR3 region has 15 residues. Germline lookup yields CDR1 SGHRS and CDR2 YFSETQ. The germline V and J ends were trimmed by 4 bases and 0 bases, with 13 bases remaining between them. The CDR3 bases are TGCGCCAGCAGCCCTGAAGAGGCCCTGAACACTGAAGCTTTCTTT. Translating gives CASSPEEALNTEAFF.

This clonotype was seen at least ten times. V and J are TRBV7-2 and TRBJ2-2; D not resolved. Per germline, CDR1 SGHTA and CDR2 FQGNSA. V was shortened by 5 bases and J by 4 bases, with 5 bases between the two germline ends. There are 12 residues in the CDR3. The CDR3 bases are TGTGCCAGCAGCAAAGCCACCGGGGAGCTGTTTTTT. Amino acid sequence: CASSKATGELFF.

This clonotype was counted at least ten times. In nucleotides, the CDR3 is TGCAGTGTGCCCGGGCGGGGAGCCTCTGGGGCCAACGTCCTGACTTTC. Its translation is CSVPGRGASGANVLTF. The genes are TRBV20-1 and TRBJ2-6, with D possibly TRBD2 on 6 matching bases. V was shortened by 7 bases and J by 0 bases, with 16 bases between the two germline ends. CDR3 length: 16 amino acids. CDR1 is DFQATT, CDR2 SNEGSKA, per germline (reference sequence).